The rows below give T cell receptor beta chains drawn from one sample of a study of CD8 T cells in Susac syndrome. TCRdb redid the calling of the immunoSEQ multiplex PCR reads with MiXCR, one entry per CDR3 protein. The sample includes some 150,000 distinct CDR3 sequences, roughly 95% of them seen just once. Specimen: CD8+ T cells from PBMCs. The receptors shown here come from a human donor with multiple sclerosis. CDR3s include the opening cysteine and the closing phenylalanine or tryptophan. The D gene is left open where the match is weak. The size field is filled for only some rows; it gives once, few, many or a size class.

clone_size,d_call,v_call,j_call,cdr3_nt,cdr3_aa
-,-,TRBV5-6,TRBJ2-1,TGTGCCAGCAGCTTGGCTGGGGCCACTGAGCAGTTCTTC,CASSLAGATEQFF
-,-,TRBV2,TRBJ2-1,TGTGCCAGCAGTAACCCAGCCACGGGGCTTTACAATGAGCAGTTCTTC,CASSNPATGLYNEQFF
-,TRBD1,TRBV7-2,TRBJ1-2,TGTGCCAGCAGCTCAAGTATTACAGGGGGTGGTGGCTACACCTTC,CASSSSITGGGGYTF
-,-,TRBV20-1,TRBJ2-1,TGCAGTGCTAGAGAGGCAGGGCCCTCCTACAATGAGCAGTTCTTC,CSAREAGPSYNEQFF
-,-,TRBV9,TRBJ2-1,TGTGCCAGCAGCGGAGGGGCCGACTCCTACAATGAGCAGTTCTTC,CASSGGADSYNEQFF
-,-,TRBV6-1,TRBJ1-1,TGTGCCAGCAGTGAGTGGGAGAACACTGAAGCTTTCTTT,CASSEWENTEAFF
-,-,TRBV3-1,TRBJ2-3,TGTGCCAGCAGCCCCTCGGACAGAGCCCTCACAGATACGCAGTATTTT,CASSPSDRALTDTQYF
-,-,TRBV4-2,TRBJ2-5,TGTGCCAGCAGCCAAGATGCCGGGGTCGAGACCCAGTACTTC,CASSQDAGVETQYF
-,TRBD2,TRBV12-3/TRBV12-4,TRBJ2-7,TGTGCCAGCAGTTTCACTAGCGGGGGCTACGAGCAGTACTTC,CASSFTSGGYEQYF
-,-,TRBV29-1,TRBJ2-6,TGCAGCGTTATGTTAGTCCTGATTACTGGGGCCAACGTCCTGACTTTC,CSVMLVLITGANVLTF
-,-,TRBV13,TRBJ1-4,TGTGCCAGCAGCTTAGGGGATCAGGGAAGCGAAAAACTGTTTTTT,CASSLGDQGSEKLFF
-,-,TRBV7-9,TRBJ2-1,TGTGCCAGCAGCTCATACAGAGACAATGAGCAGTTCTTC,CASSSYRDNEQFF
-,-,TRBV12-3/TRBV12-4,TRBJ2-7,TGTGCCAGCAGTTTAGGGGGGGCGGCTTTCGAGCAGTACTTC,CASSLGGAAFEQYF
-,-,TRBV7-6,TRBJ2-7,TGTGCCAGCAGCCTTGAGCCCAACCCCAGAAGGGAGCAGTACTTC,CASSLEPNPRREQYF
once,-,TRBV5-1,TRBJ1-5,TGCGCCAGCAGCTTGACAGGGACTCAGCCCCAGCATTTT,CASSLTGTQPQHF
-,-,TRBV27,TRBJ1-5,TGTGCCAGCAGTTTAAGTGTCTATAGCAATCAGCCCCAGCATTTT,CASSLSVYSNQPQHF
few,TRBD2,TRBV20-1,TRBJ2-1,TGCAGTGCTAGGGGTCTAGCGGACTACAATGAGCAGTTCTTC,CSARGLADYNEQFF
-,TRBD1,TRBV6-4,TRBJ2-7,TGTGCCAGCAGCGGACAGGGGGCCGAGCAGTACTTC,CASSGQGAEQYF
-,TRBD2,TRBV13,TRBJ2-5,TGTGCCAGCGGTAAAAGCGGGGATATACAAGAGACCCAGTACTTC,CASGKSGDIQETQYF
-,TRBD1,TRBV20-1,TRBJ1-1,TGCAGTGCAGTACACAGGGGTGTAAACACTGAAGCTTTCTTT,CSAVHRGVNTEAFF
-,TRBD1,TRBV27,TRBJ2-1,TGTGCCAGCAGTCCCCGGACAGGGGGAATCAATGAGCAGTTCTTC,CASSPRTGGINEQFF
-,TRBD1,TRBV29-1,TRBJ1-2,TGCAGCGTCGCCGCAGGGGGCGCGACCTATGGCTACACCTTC,CSVAAGGATYGYTF
-,TRBD1,TRBV29-1,TRBJ1-2,TGCAGCGTTGAGATGACAGGGAGGGCTAACTATGGCTACACCTTC,CSVEMTGRANYGYTF
-,-,TRBV14,TRBJ2-3,TGTGCCAGCAGCCAAGTCCCAGATACGCAGTATTTT,CASSQVPDTQYF
-,-,TRBV29-1,TRBJ2-3,TGCAGCGTTTTCCGAATATCTAGCACAGATACGCAGTATTTT,CSVFRISSTDTQYF
once,-,TRBV13,TRBJ2-7,TGTGCCAGCAGCTTAGGCCAGGGGTCCTCCTACGAGCAGTACTTC,CASSLGQGSSYEQYF
-,-,TRBV30,TRBJ1-4,TGTGCCTGGAGCGCAGGTCTCTCCATAAAGGCTAATGAAAAACTGTTTTTT,CAWSAGLSIKANEKLFF
few,TRBD1,TRBV18,TRBJ2-7,TGTGCCAGCTCATCCGGACAGGGGGCATACGAGCAGTACTTC,CASSSGQGAYEQYF
-,-,TRBV29-1,TRBJ2-5,TGCAGCGGGTGGGAGGACGGCGGAGGCCTCCAAGAGACCCAGTACTTC,CSGWEDGGGLQETQYF
-,-,TRBV29-1,TRBJ1-2,TGCAGCGTTGAAGATCAGGAGGTGATCAACTATGGCTACACCTTC,CSVEDQEVINYGYTF
-,-,TRBV30,TRBJ2-7,TGTGCCTGGAGCCTGGCGGACTCCTACGAGCAGTACTTC,CAWSLADSYEQYF
-,-,TRBV6-5,TRBJ2-3,TGTGCCAGCAGCCCGAGGGCGGGCACAGATACGCAGTATTTT,CASSPRAGTDTQYF
-,-,TRBV9,TRBJ1-2,TGTGCCAGCAGCGTAGCCCCCGGGGACTATGGCTACACCTTC,CASSVAPGDYGYTF
-,-,TRBV12-3/TRBV12-4,TRBJ1-3,TGTGCCAGCAGCCCCGTCTGGCTGGCTGGAAACACCATATATTTT,CASSPVWLAGNTIYF
-,TRBD1,TRBV19,TRBJ1-1,TGTGCCAGTAGTATCCAGGGGGCGCTGAGGGAAGCTTTCTTT,CASSIQGALREAFF
-,TRBD2,TRBV27,TRBJ2-1,TGTGCCAGCAGTTTGACTAGCGGGGGCTATGAGCAGTTCTTC,CASSLTSGGYEQFF
-,-,TRBV29-1,TRBJ1-4,TGCAGCGTTAGCCAGGGAACCATCGCAACTAATGAAAAACTGTTTTTT,CSVSQGTIATNEKLFF
-,-,TRBV9,TRBJ2-3,TGTGCCAGCAGCGGGGGTTCCTGGGCACCCACAGATACGCAGTATTTT,CASSGGSWAPTDTQYF
-,-,TRBV30,TRBJ1-6,TGTGCCTGGAGTAAGGACGGAAGGTCACCCCTCCACTTT,CAWSKDGRSPLHF
-,TRBD1,TRBV20-1,TRBJ1-4,TGCAGTGCTAGGGACAGGGGGGATACTAATGAAAAACTGTTTTTT,CSARDRGDTNEKLFF
-,-,TRBV27,TRBJ2-5,TGTGCCAGCAGATGGCAAGAGACCCAGTACTTC,CASRWQETQYF
-,TRBD1,TRBV6-6,TRBJ2-1,TGTGCCAGCAGTTACCGAGACAGGGTAAATGAGCAGTTCTTC,CASSYRDRVNEQFF
-,-,TRBV9,TRBJ1-6,TGTGCCAGTTCTGGGGGGATGGGCCTCCTCCACTTT,CASSGGMGLLHF
-,TRBD2,TRBV3-1,TRBJ2-5,TGTGCCAGCAGCCAAGACCAAGCGGGGAGTCAAGAGACCCAGTACTTC,CASSQDQAGSQETQYF
-,TRBD2,TRBV4-1,TRBJ2-1,TGCGCCAGCAGCCAAGTCGGCCTACTAGCGGCGGGGGACAATGAGCAGTTCTTC,CASSQVGLLAAGDNEQFF
-,-,TRBV3-1,TRBJ2-5,TGTGCCAGCAGCCAAGACCACCGGGGCCCAAGGCGAGAGACCCAGTACTTC,CASSQDHRGPRRETQYF
-,TRBD2,TRBV20-1,TRBJ2-1,TGCAGTGCTAGATTCGGGGGGGTTGAGCAGTTCTTC,CSARFGGVEQFF
-,-,TRBV29-1,TRBJ1-4,TGCAGCGGATATAATGAAAAACTGTTTTTT,CSGYNEKLFF
-,-,TRBV30,TRBJ2-7,TGTGCCTTGGGACACTTCCTCGGGCAGTACTTC,CALGHFLGQYF
-,TRBD1,TRBV12-3/TRBV12-4,TRBJ2-5,TGTGCCAGCAGTCTTACAGGGGCCCAACAAGAGACCCAGTACTTC,CASSLTGAQQETQYF
once,-,TRBV18,TRBJ2-1,TGTGCCAGCTCACCTGCGGGGGCGAGCTCCTACAATGAGCAGTTCTTC,CASSPAGASSYNEQFF
once,TRBD1,TRBV20-1,TRBJ2-3,TGCAGTGCTAAGACAGGGGACGTTATGCCTAGCACAGATACGCAGTATTTT,CSAKTGDVMPSTDTQYF
-,-,TRBV15,TRBJ1-5,TGTGCCACCAGCAGTGTTCTGAGAGGCCAGCCCCAGCATTTT,CATSSVLRGQPQHF
-,-,TRBV15,TRBJ2-1,TGTGCCACCAGCAGAGTAGGCGCGTGGGAAGAGCAGTTCTTC,CATSRVGAWEEQFF
-,-,TRBV12-5,TRBJ2-5,TGTGCTAGTGGTTTGGTCGGGGTCCCGGAGTACTTC,CASGLVGVPEYF
-,-,TRBV7-2,TRBJ2-2,TGTGCCAGCAGCCCGTGGGGAGCCGGGGAGCTGTTTTTT,CASSPWGAGELFF
-,-,TRBV27,TRBJ1-1,TGTGCCAGCAGTAGCTGGAACACTGAAGCTTTCTTT,CASSSWNTEAFF
-,TRBD2,TRBV30,TRBJ2-1,TGTGCCTGGAGTGTAGGCGAAGTAGCGGGGGGGAGCAATGAGCAGTTCTTC,CAWSVGEVAGGSNEQFF
-,TRBD2,TRBV5-6,TRBJ2-1,TGTGCCAGCAGCTCCCCAGCGGGGAGCTCCTACAATGAGCAGTTCTTC,CASSSPAGSSYNEQFF
-,-,TRBV10-3,TRBJ2-3,TGTGCCAGTATAAGTGCAGATACGCAGTATTTT,CASISADTQYF